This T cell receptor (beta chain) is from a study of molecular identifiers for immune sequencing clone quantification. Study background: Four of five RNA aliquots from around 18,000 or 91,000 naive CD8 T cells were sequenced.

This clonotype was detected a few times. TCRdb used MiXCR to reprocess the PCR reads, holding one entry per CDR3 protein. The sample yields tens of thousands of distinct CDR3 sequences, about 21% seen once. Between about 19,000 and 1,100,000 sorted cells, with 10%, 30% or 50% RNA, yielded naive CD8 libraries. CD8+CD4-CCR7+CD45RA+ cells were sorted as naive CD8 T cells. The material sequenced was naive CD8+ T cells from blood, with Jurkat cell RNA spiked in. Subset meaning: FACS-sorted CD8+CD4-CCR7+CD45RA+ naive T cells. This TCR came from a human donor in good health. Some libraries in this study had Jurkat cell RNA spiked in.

CDR3 residues: CASSQEETGTYEQYF. The DNA of the CDR3 is TGCGCCAGCAGCCAAGAAGAGACAGGAACCTACGAGCAGTACTTC. The chain recombines TRBV4-1 with TRBJ2-7; a weak D match, TRBD1 (6 bases). Germline CDR1 reads MGHRA; CDR2 reads YSYEKL. V shed 0 bases and J shed 2 bases, with 11 bases lying between them. The CDR3 contains 15 residues.